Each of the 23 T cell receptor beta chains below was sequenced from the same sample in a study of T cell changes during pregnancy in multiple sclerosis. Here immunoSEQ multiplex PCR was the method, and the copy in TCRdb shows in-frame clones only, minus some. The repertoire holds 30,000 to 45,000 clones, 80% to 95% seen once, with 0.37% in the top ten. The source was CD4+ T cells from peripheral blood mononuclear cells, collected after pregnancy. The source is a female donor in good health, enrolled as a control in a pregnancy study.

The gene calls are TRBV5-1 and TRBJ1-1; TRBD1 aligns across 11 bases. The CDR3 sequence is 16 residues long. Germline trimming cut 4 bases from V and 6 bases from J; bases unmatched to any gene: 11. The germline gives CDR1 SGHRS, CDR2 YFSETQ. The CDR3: CASSPQDRGRRAEAFF. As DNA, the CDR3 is TGCGCCAGCAGCCCCCAGGACAGGGGGCGCAGGGCTGAAGCTTTCTTT.

The CDR3 DNA reads TGTGCCAGCAGTCCGAAGGACAGGGGGATCAGTAATGAAAAACTGTTTTTT. As protein: CASSPKDRGISNEKLFF. The rearrangement uses TRBV7-2 and TRBJ1-4; 10 positions agree with TRBD1. This CDR3 is 17 amino acids long. CDR1 is SGHTA, CDR2 FQGNSA, per germline. With 6 bases clipped from V and 4 bases from J, the junction kept 11 bases outside the gene matches.

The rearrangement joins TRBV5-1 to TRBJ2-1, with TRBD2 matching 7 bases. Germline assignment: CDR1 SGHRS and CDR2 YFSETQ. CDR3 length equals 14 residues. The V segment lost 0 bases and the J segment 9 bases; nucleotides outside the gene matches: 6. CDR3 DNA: TGCGCCAGCAGCTTGGGCGGGAGTAAGGGTGAGCAGTTCTTC. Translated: CASSLGGSKGEQFF. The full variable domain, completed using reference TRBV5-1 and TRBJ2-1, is KAGVTQTPRYLIKTRGQQVTLSCSPISGHRSVSWYQQTPGQGLQFLFEYFSETQRNKGNFPGRFSGRQFSNSRSEMNVSTLELGDSALYLCASSLGGSKGEQFFGPGTRLTVL.

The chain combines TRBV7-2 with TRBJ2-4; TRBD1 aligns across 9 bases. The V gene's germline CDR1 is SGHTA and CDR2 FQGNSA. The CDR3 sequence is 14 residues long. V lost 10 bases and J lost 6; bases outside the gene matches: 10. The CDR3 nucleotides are TGTGCCACCAGACAGGGGGGATCAGGAAACATTCAGTACTTC. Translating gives CATRQGGSGNIQYF.

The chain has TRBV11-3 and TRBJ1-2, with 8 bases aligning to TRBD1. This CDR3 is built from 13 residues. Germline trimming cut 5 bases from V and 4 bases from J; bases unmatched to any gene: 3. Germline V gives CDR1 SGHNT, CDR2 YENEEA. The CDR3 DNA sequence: TGTGCCAGCAGCGAGGACAGGGCCTATGGCTACACCTTC. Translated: CASSEDRAYGYTF.

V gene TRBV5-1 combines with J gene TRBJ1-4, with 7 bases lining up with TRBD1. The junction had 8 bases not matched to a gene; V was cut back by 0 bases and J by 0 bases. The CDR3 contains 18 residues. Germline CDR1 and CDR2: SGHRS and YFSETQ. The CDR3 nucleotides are TGCGCCAGCAGCTTGGAAAAGGGACAGAGAGCAACTAATGAAAAACTGTTTTTT. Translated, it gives CASSLEKGQRATNEKLFF. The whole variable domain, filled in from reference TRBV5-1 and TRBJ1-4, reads KAGVTQTPRYLIKTRGQQVTLSCSPISGHRSVSWYQQTPGQGLQFLFEYFSETQRNKGNFPGRFSGRQFSNSRSEMNVSTLELGDSALYLCASSLEKGQRATNEKLFFGSGTQLSVL.

The CDR3 coding sequence is TGTGCCAGTAGTCCTAGAAGGGGAACCGGGGAGCTGTTTTTT. Encoded protein: CASSPRRGTGELFF. This rearrangement joins TRBV19 to TRBJ2-2; the D gene is possibly TRBD1 (5 bases). CDR3 size: 14 residues. Trimming removed 5 bases from V and 5 bases from J, with 12 bases in between. Germline CDR1 reads LNHDA; CDR2 reads SQIVND (reference sequence).

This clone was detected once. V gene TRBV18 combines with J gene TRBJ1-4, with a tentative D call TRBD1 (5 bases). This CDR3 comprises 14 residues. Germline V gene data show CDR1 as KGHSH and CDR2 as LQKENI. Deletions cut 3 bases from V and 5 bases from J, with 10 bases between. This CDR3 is CASSPGTPNEKLFF. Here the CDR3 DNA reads TGTGCCAGCTCACCCGGGACTCCGAATGAAAAACTGTTTTTT.

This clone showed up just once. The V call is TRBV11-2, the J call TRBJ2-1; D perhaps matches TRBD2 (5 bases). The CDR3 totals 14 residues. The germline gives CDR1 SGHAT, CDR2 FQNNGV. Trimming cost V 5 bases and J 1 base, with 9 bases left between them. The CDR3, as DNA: TGTGCCAGCAGCCCGCGGGCGTCCTACAATGAGCAGTTCTTC. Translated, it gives CASSPRASYNEQFF.

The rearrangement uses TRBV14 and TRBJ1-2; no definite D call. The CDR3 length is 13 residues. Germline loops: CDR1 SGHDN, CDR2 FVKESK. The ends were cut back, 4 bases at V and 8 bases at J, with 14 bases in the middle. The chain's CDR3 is CASSPEWARGYTF. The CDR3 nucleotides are TGTGCCAGCAGCCCTGAGTGGGCTCGCGGCTACACCTTC.

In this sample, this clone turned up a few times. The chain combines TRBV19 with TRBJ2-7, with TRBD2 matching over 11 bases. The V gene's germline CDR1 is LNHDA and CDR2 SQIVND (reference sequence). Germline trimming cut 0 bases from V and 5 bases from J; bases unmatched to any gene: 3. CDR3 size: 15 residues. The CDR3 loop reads CASSIELAGVNEQYF. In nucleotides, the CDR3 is TGTGCCAGTAGTATAGAACTAGCGGGAGTAAACGAGCAGTACTTC. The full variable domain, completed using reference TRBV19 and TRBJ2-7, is DGGITQSPKYLFRKEGQNVTLSCEQNLNHDAMYWYRQDPGQGLRLIYYSQIVNDFQKGDIAEGYSVSREKKESFPLTVTSAQKNPTAFYLCASSIELAGVNEQYFGPGTRLTVT.

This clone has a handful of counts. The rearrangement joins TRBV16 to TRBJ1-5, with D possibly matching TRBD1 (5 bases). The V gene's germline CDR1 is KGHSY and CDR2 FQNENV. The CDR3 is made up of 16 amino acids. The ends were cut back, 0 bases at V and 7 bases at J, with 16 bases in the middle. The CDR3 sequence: CASSQSWQGGGQPQHF. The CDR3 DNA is TGTGCCAGCAGCCAATCGTGGCAGGGAGGAGGACAGCCCCAGCATTTT.

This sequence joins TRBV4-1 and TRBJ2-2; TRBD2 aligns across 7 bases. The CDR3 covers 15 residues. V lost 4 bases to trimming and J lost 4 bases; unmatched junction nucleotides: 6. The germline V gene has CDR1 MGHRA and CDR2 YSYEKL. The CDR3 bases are TGCGCCAGCAGCCGCGACGGGAGGTTCACCGGGGAGCTGTTTTTT. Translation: CASSRDGRFTGELFF.

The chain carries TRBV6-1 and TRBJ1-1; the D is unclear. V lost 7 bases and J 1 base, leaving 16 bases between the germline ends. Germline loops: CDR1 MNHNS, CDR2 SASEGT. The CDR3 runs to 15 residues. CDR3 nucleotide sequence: TGTGCCAGCAAGTCCCTTACAGTCGAGAACACTGAAGCTTTCTTT. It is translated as CASKSLTVENTEAFF.

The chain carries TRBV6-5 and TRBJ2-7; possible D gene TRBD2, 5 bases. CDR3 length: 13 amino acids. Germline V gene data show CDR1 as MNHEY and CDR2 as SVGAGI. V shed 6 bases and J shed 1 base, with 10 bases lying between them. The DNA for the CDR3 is TGTGCCAGCAGCCCCGGGAATTCCTACGAGCAGTACTTC. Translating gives CASSPGNSYEQYF.

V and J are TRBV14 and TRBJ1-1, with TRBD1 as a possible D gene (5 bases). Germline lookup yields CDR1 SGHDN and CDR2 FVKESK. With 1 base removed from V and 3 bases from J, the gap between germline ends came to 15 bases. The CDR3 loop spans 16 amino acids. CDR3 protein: CASSQAHGGGYTEAFF. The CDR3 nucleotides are TGTGCCAGCAGCCAAGCCCACGGTGGGGGGTACACTGAAGCTTTCTTT.

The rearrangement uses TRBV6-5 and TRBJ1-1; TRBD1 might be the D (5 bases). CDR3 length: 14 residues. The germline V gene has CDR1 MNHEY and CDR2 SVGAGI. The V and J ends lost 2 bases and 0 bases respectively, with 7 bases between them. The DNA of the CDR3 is TGTGCCAGCAGTTACCAGGGAATGAACACTGAAGCTTTCTTT. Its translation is CASSYQGMNTEAFF.

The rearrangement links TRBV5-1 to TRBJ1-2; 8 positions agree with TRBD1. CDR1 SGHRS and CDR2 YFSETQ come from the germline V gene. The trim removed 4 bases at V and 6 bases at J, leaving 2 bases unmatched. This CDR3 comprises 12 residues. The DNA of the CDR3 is TGCGCCAGCAGCGCACAGGGGGATGGCTACACCTTC. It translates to CASSAQGDGYTF.

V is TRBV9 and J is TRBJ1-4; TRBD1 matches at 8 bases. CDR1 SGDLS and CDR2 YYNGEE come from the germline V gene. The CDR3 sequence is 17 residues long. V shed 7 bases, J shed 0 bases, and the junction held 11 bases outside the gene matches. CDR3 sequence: CASSPGTGLPTNEKLFF. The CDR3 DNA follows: TGTGCCAGCTCTCCCGGGACAGGACTGCCAACTAATGAAAAACTGTTTTTT.

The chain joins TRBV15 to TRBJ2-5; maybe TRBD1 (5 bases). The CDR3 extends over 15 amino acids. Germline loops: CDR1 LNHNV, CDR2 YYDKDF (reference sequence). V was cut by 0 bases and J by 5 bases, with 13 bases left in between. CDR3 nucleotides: TGTGCCACCAGCAGAGATGAAAGGGGAAGTGAGACCCAGTACTTC. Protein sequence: CATSRDERGSETQYF.

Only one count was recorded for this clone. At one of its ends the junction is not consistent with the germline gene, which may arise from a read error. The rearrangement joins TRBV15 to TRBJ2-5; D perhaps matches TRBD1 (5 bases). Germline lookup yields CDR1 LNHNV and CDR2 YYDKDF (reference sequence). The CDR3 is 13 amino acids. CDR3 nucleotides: TGTGCCGCCAGAATGGACACCCAAGAGACCCAGTACTTC. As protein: CAARMDTQETQYF.

The CDR3 is CASSFGTPNEQFF. The CDR3 coding sequence is TGTGCCAGCAGCTTCGGGACTCCCAATGAGCAGTTCTTC. The J gene is TRBJ2-1, the V gene TRBV7-8, with a weak D call TRBD2 (6 bases). V was shortened by 3 bases and J by 6 bases, with 9 bases between the two germline ends. The CDR3 is 13 amino acids. Germline V gives CDR1 SGHVS, CDR2 FQNEAQ.

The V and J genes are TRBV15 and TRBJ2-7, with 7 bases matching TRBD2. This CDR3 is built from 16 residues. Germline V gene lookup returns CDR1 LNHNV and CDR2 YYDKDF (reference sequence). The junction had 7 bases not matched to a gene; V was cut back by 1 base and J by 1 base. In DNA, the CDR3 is TGTGCCACCAGCAGAGGAACCGGGGGGTTTTCCTACGAGCAGTACTTC. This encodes CATSRGTGGFSYEQYF. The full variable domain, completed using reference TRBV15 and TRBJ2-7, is DAMVIQNPRYQVTQFGKPVTLSCSQTLNHNVMYWYQQKSSQAPKLLFHYYDKDFNNEADTPDNFQSRRPNTSFCFLDIRSPGLGDTAMYLCATSRGTGGFSYEQYFGPGTRLTVT.